This T cell receptor (beta chain) emerged from a study of shared clonotypes between healthy human individuals. Trimming took off 7 bases at V and 7 bases at J, with 16 bases between the two ends. The CDR3 is 13 amino acids. Looked up from germline, CDR1 is MDHEN and CDR2 is SYDVKM. TCRdb's copy holds only in-frame clones and misses some; the assay was immunoSEQ multiplex PCR. Counted here are 2.5 million or so clones, approximately 94% occurring once; the ten biggest clones make up around 0.15%. The rearrangement joins TRBV28 to TRBJ1-1; TRBD1 is a possible D gene (6 bases). The sequence was obtained from a man aged 18 to 30 in good health. Sample: naive CD4+ T cells sorted from blood. Documented subset: CD45RA+ positively selected. CDR3 sequence (DNA): TGTGCCAGCATCGGGGGGGGCGTTAATGAAGCTTTCTTT. Translation gives CASIGGGVNEAFF.